These T cell receptor beta chains were read from a single sample in a study of CD8 T cells in ankylosing spondylitis. TCRdb used MiXCR to reprocess the 5' RACE reads, holding one entry per CDR3 protein. The sample lists 650,000 to 800,000 distinct CDR3 sequences, around 20% occurring once. The sample was blood, either unsorted or a sorted T cell fraction (not recorded which). The receptors originated from a male donor with ankylosing spondylitis. The CDR3 runs from the conserved cysteine through the conserved F or W. Each record gives: V gene, D gene, J gene, clone size, CDR3 DNA, CDR3 protein. A D gene is named only where the DNA matches it firmly. The size of a clone is reported for some rows only, either as once, few or many, or as a class for expanded clones.

TRBV12-3/TRBV12-4	-	TRBJ1-1	-	TGTGCCAGCAGTCCCACGACAGGACCGAACAATGAAGCTTTCTTT	CASSPTTGPNNEAFF
TRBV28	-	TRBJ2-6	-	TGTGCCAGCAGGCCTGCCGGGGCCAACGTCCTGACTTTC	CASRPAGANVLTF
TRBV6-2/TRBV6-3	TRBD2	TRBJ2-1	-	TGTGCCAGCGAAGACTGGGGGACTAGCGGTTTTAGTGAGCAGTTCTTC	CASEDWGTSGFSEQFF
TRBV29-1	TRBD1	TRBJ2-7	-	TGCAGCGTTGTCCCTCGACAGGGAGAGTCCTACGAGCAGTACTTC	CSVVPRQGESYEQYF
TRBV12-3/TRBV12-4	TRBD2	TRBJ2-3	many	TGTGCCACCAGTCAGCAGGCGGGGGGGCGGGTTACGCAGTATTTT	CATSQQAGGRVTQYF
TRBV5-1	-	TRBJ1-3	few	TGCGCCAGCAGCTTGGGGCAGGGAGACACCATATATTTT	CASSLGQGDTIYF
TRBV18	-	TRBJ1-5	-	TGTGCCAGCTCACCCCTGGGGGCTGAAAATCAGCCCCAGCATTTT	CASSPLGAENQPQHF
TRBV10-3	-	TRBJ2-1	-	TGTGCCATCAGTGAGTCTGTATCGGAAGGAACCTACAATGAGCAGTTCTTC	CAISESVSEGTYNEQFF
TRBV20-1	TRBD2	TRBJ2-1	few	TGCAGTGCTAGGGAGACCGGGACTAGACTCACCTACAATGAGCAGTTCTTC	CSARETGTRLTYNEQFF
TRBV7-2	-	TRBJ2-3	few	TGTGCCAGCAGCTTGGAGAAGGTGGATACGCAGTATTTT	CASSLEKVDTQYF
TRBV20-1	-	TRBJ1-6	many	TGCAGTGCTGCGACAGGCTTGTTTAATAATTCACCCCTCCACTTT	CSAATGLFNNSPLHF
TRBV18	-	TRBJ2-3	-	TGTGCCAGCTCACCACCGGGGATAGTTGATACGCAGTATTTT	CASSPPGIVDTQYF
TRBV7-3	TRBD2	TRBJ2-1	many	TGTGCCAGCAGCTTAGGGCCCGGACTAGAATACAATGAGCAGTTCTTC	CASSLGPGLEYNEQFF
TRBV20-1	-	TRBJ1-1	-	TGCAGTGCTAGAAGTGGCGGAGGGCGGAACACTGAAGCTTTCTTT	CSARSGGGRNTEAFF
TRBV10-3	-	TRBJ2-3	many	TGTGCCATCAGGGAAACGGATACGCAGTATTTT	CAIRETDTQYF
TRBV12-3/TRBV12-4	TRBD2	TRBJ2-1	many	TGTGCCAGCAGTCCTACAGTAGCGGGGATATACAATGAGCAGTTCTTC	CASSPTVAGIYNEQFF
TRBV27	-	TRBJ1-1	few	TGTGCCAGCAGGGAGGGGGTAATGAACACTGAAGCTTTCTTT	CASREGVMNTEAFF
TRBV7-2	TRBD2	TRBJ2-1	few	TGTGCCAGCAGCATTGGACTAGGGAATGAGCAGTTCTTC	CASSIGLGNEQFF
TRBV3-1	-	TRBJ1-1	-	TGTGCCAGCAGCCAAGGTACGCCTGTAAGCACTGAAGCTTTCTTT	CASSQGTPVSTEAFF
TRBV20-1	-	TRBJ2-7	-	TGCAGTGCGCAGGAGTGGCAGGGCTCCTACGAGCAGTACTTC	CSAQEWQGSYEQYF
TRBV11-2	-	TRBJ2-7	-	TGTGCCAGCAGCCACTGGGAGGGGGCGAACGAGCAGTACTTC	CASSHWEGANEQYF
TRBV12-3/TRBV12-4	TRBD1	TRBJ1-1	-	TGTGCCAGCAGTTCCCAACAGGGGGCAAGACACACTGAAGCTTTCTTT	CASSSQQGARHTEAFF
TRBV5-1	TRBD2	TRBJ2-1	many	TGCGCCAGCAGCTTGCTAGCGGGAGATTCCTACAATGAGCAGTTCTTC	CASSLLAGDSYNEQFF
TRBV9	TRBD1	TRBJ1-3	few	TGTGCCAGCAGCGTGACAGGGAGTGGAAACACCATATATTTT	CASSVTGSGNTIYF
TRBV12-3/TRBV12-4	TRBD1	TRBJ1-5	few	TGTGCCAGCAGTTTAAGGACAGGGAACAATCAGCCCCAGCATTTT	CASSLRTGNNQPQHF
TRBV7-9	-	TRBJ2-7	few	TGTGCCAGCAGTCGGGGGACGGAGCTTACCTACGAGCAGTACTTC	CASSRGTELTYEQYF
TRBV5-1	-	TRBJ1-1	-	TGCGCCAGCAGCTTTCTAGTGGACAGAGGTAACACTGAAGCTTTCTTT	CASSFLVDRGNTEAFF
TRBV28	-	TRBJ2-1	-	TGTGCCAGCAGGGACCCTCCCGGCGAGCAGTTCTTC	CASRDPPGEQFF
TRBV6-6	TRBD2	TRBJ2-7	-	TGTGCCAGCAGCTCTGTAGCGGGAGAGCAGTACTTC	CASSSVAGEQYF
TRBV12-5	-	TRBJ2-1	few	TGTGCTAGTGGCCCGGCGGTGCATGAGCAGTTCTTC	CASGPAVHEQFF
TRBV12-3/TRBV12-4	TRBD2	TRBJ2-5	few	TGTGCCAGCAGCCATAGACGGGGGGTGGAAGAGACCCAGTACTTC	CASSHRRGVEETQYF
TRBV7-9	-	TRBJ2-7	-	TGTGCCAGCAGCTTAGTTCTCCCCGATCAGCAGTACTTC	CASSLVLPDQQYF
TRBV7-3	TRBD2	TRBJ2-1	-	TGTGCCAGCAGCTTAACGGCGGGAGTTCAGAATGAGCAGTTCTTC	CASSLTAGVQNEQFF